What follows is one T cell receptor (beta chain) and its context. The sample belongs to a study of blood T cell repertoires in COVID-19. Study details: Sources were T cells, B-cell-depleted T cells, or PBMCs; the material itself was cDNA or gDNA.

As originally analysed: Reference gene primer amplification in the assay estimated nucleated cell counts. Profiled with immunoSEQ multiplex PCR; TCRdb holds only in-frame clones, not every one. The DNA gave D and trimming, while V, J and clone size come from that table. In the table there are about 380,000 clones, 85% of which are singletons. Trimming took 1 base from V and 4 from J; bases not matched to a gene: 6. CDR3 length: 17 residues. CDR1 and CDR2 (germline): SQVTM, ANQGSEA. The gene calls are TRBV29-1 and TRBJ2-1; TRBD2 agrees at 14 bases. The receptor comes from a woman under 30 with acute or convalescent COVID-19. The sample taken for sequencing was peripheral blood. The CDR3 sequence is CSVEGLAGGPGYNEQFF. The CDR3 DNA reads TGCAGCGTTGAAGGACTAGCGGGAGGGCCGGGGTACAATGAGCAGTTCTTC.